This T cell receptor beta chain appears in the sequencing data of a study of CD8+ T cells in alopecia areata. The CDR3 spans 15 residues. Between the trimmed V and J ends, which lost 0 bases and 1 base, there was a span of 10 bases. Germline loops: CDR1 SGDLS, CDR2 YYNGEE. Indicated treatment: oral pan-JAK inhibitor, 5-10 mg twice daily. Isolated RNA was reverse transcribed into cDNA used as the sequencing template. The table came from immunoSEQ multiplex PCR; TCRdb's copy has only in-frame clones and leaves some out. The sample comprises about 190,000 clones, 64% of which are singletons, and about 1.3% rests with the top ten.

Specimen: CD4+ T cells sorted from blood, collected around week 47, from a patient treated with tofacitinib. The V gene is TRBV9, the J gene TRBJ1-1; D not resolved. The receptor was isolated from a human donor with alopecia areata. For the CDR3, the DNA is TGTGCCAGCAGCGTAGCTCAGGCAGGGAACACTGAAGCTTTCTTT. The encoded protein is CASSVAQAGNTEAFF.